These 2 T cell receptor beta chains were sequenced from one sample in a study of cytomegalovirus exposure and HLA in healthy donors (dated by TCRdb to the late 2010s). Receptor amplification or capture employed the immunoSEQ multiplex PCR assay. A mixture of 60 forward primers for TCR Vbeta segments and 13 reverse primers for TCR Jbeta segments was used in the multiplex PCR. The clones in this table, taken by TCRdb from immuneACCESS, are in-frame only. Not every clone is retained; where verified, under half of the shortfall comes from an unresolved V gene, and the cause of the rest is unknown. The sample data list fewer than 300,000 clones, and around 80% of these were observed just once. 0.3% to 0.35% of the sample is taken by the ten largest. Material: PBMCs. These receptors all come from a girl aged 2 to 9 in good health and CMV-seronegative.

The gene calls are TRBV7-9 and TRBJ2-1; 10 positions agree with TRBD2. The V gene end was trimmed by 5 bases and the J gene end by 7 bases; junction bases not matched to a gene: 11. This CDR3 is built from 16 residues. Germline V lookup: CDR1 SEHNR, CDR2 FQNEAQ (reference sequence). CDR3 sequence (DNA): TGTGCCAGCAGCAAAGGCTATAGCGGGAGGTCTAATGAGCAGTTCTTC. This gives the protein CASSKGYSGRSNEQFF.

The rearrangement links TRBV7-7 to TRBJ2-1; D unclear. The germline gives CDR1 SSHAT, CDR2 FNYEAQ (reference sequence). The CDR3 length is 15 residues. Trimming pared 4 bases from V and 2 bases from J, leaving 12 bases between. Written as DNA, the CDR3 is TGTGCCAGCAGCTCAGGTCCTGGGCCCTACAATGAGCAGTTCTTC. Protein sequence: CASSSGPGPYNEQFF.